This T cell receptor (beta chain) derives from a study of post-analysis software for immune sequencing data. This clonotype was seen a few times. What it binds is unknown. Notes on the study in general: A handful of TRBV segments were significantly more frequent in patients than in controls. TRBV5-6, TRBV5-1 and TRBV20-1 were among these segments. Normalized Chao1 diversity was significantly lower in multiple sclerosis patients than in controls.

TCR beta libraries were prepared from cDNA with unique molecular identifiers. TCRdb recomputed calls from the PCR reads with MiXCR, one row per CDR3 protein. The sample has roughly 150,000 distinct CDR3 sequences; 36% are singletons. Between the trimmed V and J ends, which lost 6 bases and 0 bases, there was a span of 11 bases. The CDR3 loop spans 14 amino acids. Germline V gives CDR1 LGHDT, CDR2 YNNKEL (reference sequence). The clonotype was recovered from a girl aged 10 to 17 with multiple sclerosis. The V call is TRBV3-1, the J call TRBJ2-5, with a tentative D call TRBD2 (6 bases). The material sequenced was blood, taken after autologous hematopoietic stem cell transplantation. The CDR3 loop reads CASSWGLYQETQYF. CDR3 nucleotide sequence: TGTGCCAGCAGTTGGGGACTCTACCAAGAGACCCAGTACTTC.